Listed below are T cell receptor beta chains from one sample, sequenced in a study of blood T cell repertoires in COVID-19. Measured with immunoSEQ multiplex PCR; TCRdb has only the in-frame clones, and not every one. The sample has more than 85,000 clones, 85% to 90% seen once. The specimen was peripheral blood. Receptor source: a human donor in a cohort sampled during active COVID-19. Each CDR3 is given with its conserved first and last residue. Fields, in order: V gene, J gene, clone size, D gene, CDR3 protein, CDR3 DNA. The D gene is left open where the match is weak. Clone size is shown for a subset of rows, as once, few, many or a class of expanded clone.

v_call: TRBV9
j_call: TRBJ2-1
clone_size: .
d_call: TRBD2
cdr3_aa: CASSVRDSGRAFGLYNEQFF
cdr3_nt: TGTGCCAGCAGCGTACGGGATAGCGGGAGGGCTTTCGGTCTTTACAATGAGCAGTTCTTC

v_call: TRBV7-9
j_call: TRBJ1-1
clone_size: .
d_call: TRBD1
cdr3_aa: CASTPGGTEAFF
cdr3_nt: TGTGCCAGCACTCCAGGGGGGACTGAAGCTTTCTTT

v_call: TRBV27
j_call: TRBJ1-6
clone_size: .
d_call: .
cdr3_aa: CASSLSTGWGSSYNSPLHF
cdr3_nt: TGTGCCAGCAGTTTATCGACGGGGTGGGGTAGCTCCTATAATTCACCCCTCCACTTT

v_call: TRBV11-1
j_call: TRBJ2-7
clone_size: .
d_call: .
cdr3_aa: CASSESYEQYF
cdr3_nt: TGTGCCAGCAGCGAGTCCTACGAGCAGTACTTC

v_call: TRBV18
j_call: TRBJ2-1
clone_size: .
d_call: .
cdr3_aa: CASSPGAPGVSNEQFF
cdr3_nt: TGTGCCAGCTCACCCGGGGCGCCAGGGGTTTCGAATGAGCAGTTCTTC

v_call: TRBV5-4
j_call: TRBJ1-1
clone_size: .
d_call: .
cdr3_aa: CASSFSNTEAFF
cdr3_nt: TGTGCCAGCAGCTTCTCCAACACTGAAGCTTTCTTT

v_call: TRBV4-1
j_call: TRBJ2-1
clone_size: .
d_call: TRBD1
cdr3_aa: CASSQAPGQGVGVHNEQFF
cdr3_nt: TGCGCCAGCAGCCAAGCCCCAGGACAGGGGGTTGGTGTGCACAATGAGCAGTTCTTC

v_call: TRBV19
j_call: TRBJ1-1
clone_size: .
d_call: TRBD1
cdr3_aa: CASSARTGRNTEAFF
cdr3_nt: TGTGCCAGTAGTGCAAGGACAGGGCGGAACACTGAAGCTTTCTTT

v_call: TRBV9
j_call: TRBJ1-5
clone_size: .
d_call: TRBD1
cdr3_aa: CASSVDPIRGQGQPQHF
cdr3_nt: TGTGCCAGCAGCGTAGACCCCATCAGGGGGCAGGGGCAGCCCCAGCATTTT

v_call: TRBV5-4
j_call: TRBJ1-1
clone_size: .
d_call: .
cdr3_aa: CASSSDTMNTEAFF
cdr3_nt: TGTGCCAGCAGCTCCGACACCATGAACACTGAAGCTTTCTTT

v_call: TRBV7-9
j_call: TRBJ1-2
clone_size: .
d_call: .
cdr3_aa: CASSESGQKNYGYTF
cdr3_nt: TGTGCCAGCAGCGAGTCCGGACAGAAGAACTATGGCTACACCTTC

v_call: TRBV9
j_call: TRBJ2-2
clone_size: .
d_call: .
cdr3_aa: CASSARGSGNTGELFF
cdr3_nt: TGTGCCAGCAGCGCCCGGGGTAGCGGAAACACCGGGGAGCTGTTTTTT

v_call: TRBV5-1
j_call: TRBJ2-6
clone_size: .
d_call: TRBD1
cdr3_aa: CASSSIPGQGWGANVLTF
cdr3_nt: TGCGCCAGCAGCTCAATCCCGGGACAGGGTTGGGGGGCCAACGTCCTGACTTTC

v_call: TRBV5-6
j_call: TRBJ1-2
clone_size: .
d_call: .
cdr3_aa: CASSLDRWGHTF
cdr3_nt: TGTGCCAGCAGCTTGGATCGCTGGGGGCACACCTTC

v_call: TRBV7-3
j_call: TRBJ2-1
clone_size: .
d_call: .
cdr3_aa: CASSLTVTAGNEQFF
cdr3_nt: TGTGCCAGCAGCTTAACGGTCACCGCCGGGAATGAGCAGTTCTTC

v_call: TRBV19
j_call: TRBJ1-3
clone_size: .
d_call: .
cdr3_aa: CASSMGSGGTIYF
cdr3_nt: TGTGCCAGTAGCATGGGCAGCGGAGGCACCATATATTTT

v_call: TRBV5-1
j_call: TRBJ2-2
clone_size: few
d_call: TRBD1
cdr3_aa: CASSLDGTGYGELFF
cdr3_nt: TGCGCCAGCAGCTTAGACGGGACAGGGTACGGGGAGCTGTTTTTT

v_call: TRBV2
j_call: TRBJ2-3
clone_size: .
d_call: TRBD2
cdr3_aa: CASGGGLARLDTQYF
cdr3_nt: TGTGCCAGCGGCGGGGGACTAGCCCGCTTAGATACGCAGTATTTT

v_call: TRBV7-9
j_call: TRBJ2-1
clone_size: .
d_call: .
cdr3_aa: CASSLGREIEFF
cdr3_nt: TGTGCCAGCAGCTTAGGTCGGGAAATAGAGTTCTTC

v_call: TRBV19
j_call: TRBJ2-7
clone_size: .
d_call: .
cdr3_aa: CASSNRDYEQYF
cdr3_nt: TGTGCCAGTAGTAACCGGGACTACGAGCAGTACTTC

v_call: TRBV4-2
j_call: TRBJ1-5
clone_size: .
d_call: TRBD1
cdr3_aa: CASSQVSGQGLNQPQHF
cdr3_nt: TGTGCCAGCAGCCAAGTGTCAGGACAGGGCCTAAATCAGCCCCAGCATTTT

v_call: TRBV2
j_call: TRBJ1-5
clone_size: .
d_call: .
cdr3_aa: CASSDLYSNQPQHF
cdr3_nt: TGTGCCAGCAGTGACCTTTATAGCAATCAGCCCCAGCATTTT

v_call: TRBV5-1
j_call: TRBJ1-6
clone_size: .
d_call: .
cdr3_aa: CASSAGSTGGSPLHF
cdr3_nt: TGCGCCAGCAGCGCCGGGTCAACCGGGGGTTCACCCCTCCACTTT

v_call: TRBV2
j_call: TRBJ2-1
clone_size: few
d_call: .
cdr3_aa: CASSEGPGAEFF
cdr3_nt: TGTGCCAGCAGTGAAGGCCCAGGGGCAGAATTCTTC

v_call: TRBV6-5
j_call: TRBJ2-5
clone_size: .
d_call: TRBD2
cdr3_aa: CASNLAGGRETQYF
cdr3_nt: TGTGCCAGCAACCTAGCGGGGGGGCGGGAGACCCAGTACTTC

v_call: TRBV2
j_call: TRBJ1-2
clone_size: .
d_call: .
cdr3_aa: CASNGYGYTF
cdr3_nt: TGTGCCAGCAACGGGTATGGCTACACCTTC

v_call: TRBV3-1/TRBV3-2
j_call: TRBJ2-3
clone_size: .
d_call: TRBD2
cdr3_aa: CASSQGLGGRLADTQYF
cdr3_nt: TGTGCCAGCAGCCAAGGCCTAGGCGGGAGGCTCGCAGATACGCAGTATTTT

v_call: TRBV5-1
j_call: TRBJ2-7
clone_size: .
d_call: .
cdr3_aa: CASSLGSTYEQYF
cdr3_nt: TGCGCCAGCAGCTTGGGCAGTACCTACGAGCAGTACTTC

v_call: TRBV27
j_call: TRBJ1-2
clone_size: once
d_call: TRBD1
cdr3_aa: CASSPRQGLGYGYTF
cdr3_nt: TGTGCCAGCAGTCCCAGACAGGGGCTTGGGTATGGCTACACCTTC

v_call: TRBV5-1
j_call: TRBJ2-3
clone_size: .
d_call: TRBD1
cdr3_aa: CASSLQGKADTQYF
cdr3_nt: TGCGCCAGCAGCTTACAGGGGAAGGCAGATACGCAGTATTTT

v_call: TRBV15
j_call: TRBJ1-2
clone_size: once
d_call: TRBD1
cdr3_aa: CATSRDPRDSYGYTF
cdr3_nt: TGTGCCACCAGCAGAGATCCCCGGGACAGCTATGGCTACACCTTC

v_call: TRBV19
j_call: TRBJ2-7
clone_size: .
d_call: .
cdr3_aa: CASSIGLGNEQYF
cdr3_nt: TGTGCCAGTAGTATAGGCCTAGGTAACGAGCAGTACTTC

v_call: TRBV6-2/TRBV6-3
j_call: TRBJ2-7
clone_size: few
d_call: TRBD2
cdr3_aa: CASSSQILAGGLNYEQYF
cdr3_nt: TGTGCCAGCAGTTCCCAAATCCTAGCGGGAGGGCTGAACTACGAGCAGTACTTC

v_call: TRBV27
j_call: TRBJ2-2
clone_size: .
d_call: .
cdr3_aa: CASSDASSNAGELFF
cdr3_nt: TGTGCCAGCAGTGATGCTAGCTCGAATGCCGGGGAGCTGTTTTTT

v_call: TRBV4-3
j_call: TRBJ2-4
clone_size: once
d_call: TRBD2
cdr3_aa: CASSQDPRTSTIQYF
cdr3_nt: TGCGCCAGCAGCCAAGATCCACGGACTAGCACCATTCAGTACTTC

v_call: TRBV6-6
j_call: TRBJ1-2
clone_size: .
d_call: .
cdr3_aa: CASSRSGAGYGSPYGYTF
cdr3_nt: TGTGCCAGCAGTCGGAGTGGGGCAGGTTACGGCAGCCCCTATGGCTACACCTTC

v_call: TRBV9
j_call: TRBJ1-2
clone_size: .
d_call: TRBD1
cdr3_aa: CASSVGTGGSNYGYTF
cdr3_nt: TGTGCCAGCAGCGTCGGCACAGGGGGCTCTAACTATGGCTACACCTTC

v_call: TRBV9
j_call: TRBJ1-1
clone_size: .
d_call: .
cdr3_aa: CASSPLDGSGYTEAFF
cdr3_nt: TGTGCCAGCAGCCCTTTGGACGGGTCGGGGTATACTGAAGCTTTCTTT

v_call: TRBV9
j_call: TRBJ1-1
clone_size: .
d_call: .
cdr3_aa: CASSAGQMNTEAFF
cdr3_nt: TGTGCCAGCAGCGCTGGACAGATGAACACTGAAGCTTTCTTT

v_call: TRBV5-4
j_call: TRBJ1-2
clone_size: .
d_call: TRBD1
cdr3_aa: CASSSTGGNGYTF
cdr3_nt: TGTGCCAGCAGCTCCACAGGGGGCAATGGCTACACCTTC

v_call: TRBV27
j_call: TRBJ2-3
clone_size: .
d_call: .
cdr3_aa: CASSRWLGATPDTQYF
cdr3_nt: TGTGCCAGCAGTCGTTGGCTGGGGGCGACCCCAGATACGCAGTATTTT

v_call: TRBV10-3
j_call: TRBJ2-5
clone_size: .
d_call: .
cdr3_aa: CAISGEGTFQETQYF
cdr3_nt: TGTGCCATCAGTGGGGAAGGGACATTTCAAGAGACCCAGTACTTC

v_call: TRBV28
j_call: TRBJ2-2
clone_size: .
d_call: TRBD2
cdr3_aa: CASSLASGRTGELFF
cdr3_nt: TGTGCCAGCAGTTTAGCTAGCGGGAGAACCGGGGAGCTGTTTTTT

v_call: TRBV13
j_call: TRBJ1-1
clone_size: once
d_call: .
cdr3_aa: CASSLGYRRMEVNTEAFF
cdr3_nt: TGTGCCAGCAGCTTAGGGTATAGAAGAATGGAGGTGAACACTGAAGCTTTCTTT

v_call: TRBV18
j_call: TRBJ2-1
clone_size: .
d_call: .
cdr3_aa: CASSPQGAGPSREQFF
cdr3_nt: TGTGCCAGCTCACCACAGGGCGCGGGACCCTCTCGCGAGCAGTTCTTC

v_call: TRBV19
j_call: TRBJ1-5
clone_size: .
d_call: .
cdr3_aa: CASSVVLGVRGNQPQHF
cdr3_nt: TGTGCCAGTAGTGTGGTCCTTGGCGTCCGGGGCAATCAGCCCCAGCATTTT

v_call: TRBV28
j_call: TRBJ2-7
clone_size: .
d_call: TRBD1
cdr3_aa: CASSLYGTGAYEQYF
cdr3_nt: TGTGCCAGCAGTTTATACGGGACAGGGGCCTACGAGCAGTACTTC

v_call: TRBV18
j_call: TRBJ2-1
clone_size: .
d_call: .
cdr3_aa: CASSPLFAGPYNEQFF
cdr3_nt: TGTGCCAGCTCACCACTATTTGCAGGTCCTTACAATGAGCAGTTCTTC